The TCR beta chain under discussion was sequenced for a study of T cell responses to AZD1222 COVID-19 vaccine. Points from the study as a whole: Scientists sampled the repertoires only once the peak T cell response had passed. Unmutated variant regions reportedly attract nearly half of all spike-specific TCRs. Spike-specific TCR breadth and depth grew following two AZD1222 doses. Baseline testing showed seropositivity in only a handful of AZD1222 recipients.

Profiled with immunoSEQ multiplex PCR; TCRdb holds only in-frame clones, not every one. This sample has more than 60,000 clones, with roughly 85% found just once. Per the germline V gene, CDR1 is MNHEY and CDR2 is SVGAGI. The CDR3 covers 15 residues. Between the trimmed V and J ends, which lost 0 bases and 1 base, there was a span of 7 bases. On this clone: Its antigen remains unidentified.

The source is an adult who received the AZD1222 COVID-19 vaccine. The specimen comprised peripheral blood, sampled 28 days after the second AZD1222 dose. This sequence joins TRBV6-5 and TRBJ1-5, with D unclear. Here the CDR3 DNA reads TGTGCCAGCAGTTACTCCATCGGGAGCAATCAGCCCCAGCATTTT. Translation: CASSYSIGSNQPQHF.